This TCR beta chain derives from a study of T cell responses to AZD1222 COVID-19 vaccine. The CDR3 consists of 16 residues. The V gene's germline CDR1 is LGHNA and CDR2 YNFKEQ. V gave up 5 bases and J gave up 6 bases; unmatched junction bases: 6. A word on this clone: Its target is unknown.

Pooling of second doses given at about 4 or about 12 weeks was done. Notes on the study in general: Among spike-specific TCRs, nearly half reportedly target unmutated variant regions. White British people made up most donors, females outnumbered males, and clonal diversity was possibly underestimated. Spike-specific TCR breadth and depth were elevated following two AZD1222 doses.

Here immunoSEQ multiplex PCR was the method, and the copy in TCRdb shows in-frame clones only, minus some. Of tens of thousands of clones detected, about 88% appear once; the ten largest clones hold roughly 7.2%. Material: peripheral blood, obtained 28 days after the second AZD1222 dose. The clonotype comes from an adult who received the AZD1222 COVID-19 vaccine. The V and J genes are TRBV4-2 and TRBJ2-1; 14 nucleotides align to TRBD2. CDR3 DNA sequence: TGTGCCAGCAGCTCCCCCGGGACTAGCGGGAGCAATGAGCAGTTCTTC. This gives the protein CASSSPGTSGSNEQFF.